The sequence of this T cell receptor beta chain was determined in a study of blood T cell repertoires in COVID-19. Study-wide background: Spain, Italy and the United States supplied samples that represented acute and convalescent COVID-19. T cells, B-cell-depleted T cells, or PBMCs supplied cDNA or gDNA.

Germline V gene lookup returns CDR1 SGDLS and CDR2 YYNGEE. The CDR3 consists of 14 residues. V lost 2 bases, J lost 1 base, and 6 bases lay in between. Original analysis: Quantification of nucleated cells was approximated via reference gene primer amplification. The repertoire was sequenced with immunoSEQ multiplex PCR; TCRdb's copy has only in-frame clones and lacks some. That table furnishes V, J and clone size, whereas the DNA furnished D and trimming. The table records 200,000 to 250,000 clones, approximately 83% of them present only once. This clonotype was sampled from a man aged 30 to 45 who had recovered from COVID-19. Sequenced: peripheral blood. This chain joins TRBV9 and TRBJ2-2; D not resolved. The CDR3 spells CASSVRGNTGELFF. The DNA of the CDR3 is TGTGCCAGCAGCGTCCGCGGGAACACCGGGGAGCTGTTTTTT.